The 26 T cell receptor beta chains presented below share a single source sample, sequenced in a study of OX40 agonist ivuxolimab in advanced cancers. Data came from immunoSEQ multiplex PCR; TCRdb stores just in-frame clones and leaves some out. The sample comprises 30,000 or so clones, around four fifths of which are singletons, and 20% to 30% rests with the top ten. The sample was CD4+ or CD8+ T cells sorted from blood, taken in a trial of the OX40 agonist ivuxolimab. The receptor set was obtained from an adult with an advanced solid tumor such as melanoma, head and neck, liver or kidney cancer.

The gene calls are TRBV14 and TRBJ1-1; TRBD1 might be the D (6 bases). With 1 base removed from V and 6 bases from J, the gap between germline ends came to 15 bases. Looked up from germline, CDR1 is SGHDN and CDR2 is FVKESK. This CDR3 has 15 amino acids. The CDR3 DNA reads TGTGCCAGCAGCCAAGCTCGTGGCAGGGGCGCTGAAGCTTTCTTT. Its protein is CASSQARGRGAEAFF.

The CDR3 protein is CASSPTGDRETQYF. CDR3 coding DNA: TGTGCCAGCAGCCCTACAGGGGATCGGGAGACCCAGTACTTC. The V call is TRBV7-3, the J call TRBJ2-5, with 7 positions matching TRBD1. The V gene's germline CDR1 is SGHTA and CDR2 FQGTGA. The V segment lost 5 bases and the J segment 5 bases; nucleotides outside the gene matches: 8. This CDR3 has 14 amino acids.

This clone showed up just a few times. The chain is built from TRBV10-1 and TRBJ2-7, with TRBD2 matching 7 bases. With V trimmed by 3 bases and J by 2 bases, 10 bases remained unmatched. Germline V gene sequence: CDR1 WNHNN, CDR2 SYGVQD (reference sequence). This CDR3 spans 16 amino acids. CDR3 residues: CASSEVAGVSPYEQYF. The CDR3 DNA follows: TGCGCCAGCAGTGAAGTCGCGGGAGTTTCTCCCTACGAGCAGTACTTC.

CDR3 coding DNA: TGCGCCAGCAGCCATTCAGGGGACTATGGCTACACCTTC. Translating it yields CASSHSGDYGYTF. The V gene is TRBV4-3, the J gene TRBJ1-2; D may be TRBD1 (6 bases). From germline, CDR1 is LGHNA and CDR2 YSLEER. CDR3 size: 13 residues. Trimming shortened V by 3 bases and J by 3 bases, and 8 bases separated the two germline ends.

This CDR3 is CASSSWTSGSSYEQYF. DNA of the CDR3: TGCGCCAGCAGCTCCTGGACTAGCGGGAGCTCCTACGAGCAGTACTTC. The chain carries TRBV5-1 and TRBJ2-7; TRBD2 aligns across 13 bases. This CDR3 has 16 residues. Trimming at V came to 3 bases and at J to 0 bases, leaving 3 bases not matched to a gene. Germline CDR1 is SGHRS and CDR2 is YFSETQ.

There are a few counts of this clone. The chain carries TRBV6-1 and TRBJ2-5; 8 bases match TRBD2. The CDR3 runs to 16 residues. V lost 1 base, J lost 5 bases, and 9 bases stayed unmatched. Germline V gene lookup returns CDR1 MNHNS and CDR2 SASEGT. The CDR3 protein is CASSEGLAGEGETQYF. For the CDR3, the DNA is TGTGCCAGCAGTGAAGGGCTAGCGGGCGAAGGGGAGACCCAGTACTTC.

CDR3 amino acids: CASSLSPPNSLSSYEQYF. CDR3 DNA sequence: TGTGCCAGCAGTTTATCACCACCTAACAGCTTAAGCTCCTACGAGCAGTACTTC. The gene calls are TRBV27 and TRBJ2-7; D is uncertain. The CDR3 sequence is 18 residues long. Trimming removed 0 bases at V and 0 bases at J, with 18 bases between. CDR1 and CDR2 (germline): MNHEY, SMNVEV (reference sequence).

This chain connects TRBV6-5 to TRBJ2-7; possible D gene TRBD1, 6 bases. Germline CDR1 and CDR2: MNHEY and SVGAGI. V was shortened by 4 bases and J by 4 bases, with 20 bases between the two germline ends. The CDR3 consists of 16 residues. The CDR3 sequence: CASSSTGIRGLYEQYF. CDR3 nucleotide sequence: TGTGCCAGCAGTTCTACAGGGATTCGCGGATTGTACGAGCAGTACTTC.

CDR3 bases: TGTGCCAGCAGTCACTCCTACAATGAGCAGTTCTTC. Amino acid sequence: CASSHSYNEQFF. The chain has TRBV6-1 and TRBJ2-1, with D unclear. Trimming pared 5 bases from V and 0 bases from J, leaving 2 bases between. Germline values: CDR1 MNHNS, CDR2 SASEGT. The length of the CDR3 is 12 residues.

The J gene is TRBJ2-7, the V gene TRBV4-1; 12 nucleotides line up with TRBD2. The V and J ends lost 3 bases and 6 bases, in that order; junction bases with no gene match: 3. This CDR3 has 14 amino acids. The germline V gene encodes CDR1 MGHRA and CDR2 YSYEKL. The CDR3 loop is CASSQRLAGVEQYF. CDR3 DNA: TGCGCCAGCAGCCAGCGACTAGCGGGAGTCGAGCAGTACTTC.

The chain employs TRBV9 and TRBJ2-1; TRBD2 is a possible D gene (5 bases). The CDR3 covers 16 residues. Germline V gene lookup returns CDR1 SGDLS and CDR2 YYNGEE. V was trimmed by 0 bases and J by 2 bases, leaving 12 bases between them. This CDR3 is CASSVGGSATYNEQFF. The CDR3 DNA follows: TGTGCCAGCAGCGTAGGAGGGAGCGCCACCTACAATGAGCAGTTCTTC.

Notes on this clone: Other nucleotide sequences in the sample specify the same CDR3. The chain is built from TRBV27 and TRBJ2-1; weak D call: TRBD2 (6 bases). Germline-derived CDR1 and CDR2 are MNHEY and SMNVEV (reference sequence). The CDR3 totals 13 residues. V lost 3 bases to trimming and J lost 4 bases, with 7 bases between them. The CDR3 coding sequence is TGTGCCAGCAGTTTCAGCGGGTACAATGAGCAGTTCTTC. It translates to CASSFSGYNEQFF.

CDR3 in amino acids: CASSFPGTSLSLGGFPGELFF. DNA for the CDR3: TGTGCCAGCAGTTTCCCCGGGACTAGTTTAAGCCTGGGAGGGTTCCCCGGGGAGCTGTTTTTT. The chain uses TRBV28 and TRBJ2-2; the match to TRBD2 covers 8 bases. Germline V gene data show CDR1 as MDHEN and CDR2 as SYDVKM. V dropped 3 bases and J dropped 6; count of bases not matched to a gene: 24. The CDR3 extends over 21 amino acids.

This clone was observed a few times. The junction and the germline gene differ at one end; a read error may be behind it. The V and J genes are TRBV7-2 and TRBJ1-2, with 7 bases identical to TRBD1. Germline loops: CDR1 SGHTA, CDR2 FQGNSA. The CDR3 loop spans 16 amino acids. CDR3 amino acids: CASSFDRDRPSEALDF. CDR3 DNA sequence: TGTGCCAGCAGCTTTGACCGGGACAGACCATCCGAGGCACTGGACTTC. The entire variable domain, with the rest obtained from reference TRBV7-2 and TRBJ1-2, is as follows: GAGVSQSPSNKVTEKGKDVELRCDPISGHTALYWYRQSLGQGLEFLIYFQGNSAPDKSGLPSDRFSAERTGGSVSTLTIQRTQQEDSAVYLCASSFDRDRPSEALDFGSGTRLTVV.

The table lists this clone with a count of one. The chain couples TRBV5-7 to TRBJ1-3, with no clear D. TRBV5-7 is flagged as an ORF with uncertain function. This CDR3 spans 14 amino acids. Trimming took 4 bases from V and 0 from J, leaving 8 bases between them. The CDR3 region is CASSPDYSGNTIYF. In DNA form, the CDR3 reads TGTGCCAGCAGCCCCGACTACTCTGGAAACACCATATATTTT.

The chain has TRBV5-1 and TRBJ2-1; TRBD2 agrees at 13 bases. V trimming: 3 bases; J trimming: 4 bases; junction bases outside the gene matches: 10. Germline V lookup: CDR1 SGHRS, CDR2 YFSETQ. The length of the CDR3 is 18 residues. This CDR3 reads CASSSPTSGGLIYNEQFF. The CDR3 region has the DNA TGCGCCAGCAGCTCCCCGACTAGCGGGGGGTTGATTTACAATGAGCAGTTCTTC.

In regard to this clone: The sample holds other DNA sequences that translate to the same CDR3. The chain is built from TRBV5-4 and TRBJ2-7; 7 nucleotides line up with TRBD1. V trimming: 4 bases; J trimming: 3 bases; junction bases outside the gene matches: 1. The CDR3 loop spans 12 amino acids. Germline V CDR1 and CDR2: SGHNT, YYREEE (reference sequence). In nucleotides, the CDR3 is TGTGCCAGCAGCCCAGGGGGCTACGAGCAGTACTTC. The encoded protein is CASSPGGYEQYF.

The rearrangement uses TRBV11-2 and TRBJ1-1; D is perhaps TRBD1 (6 bases). The CDR3 has 17 amino acids. The V end was cut by 5 bases, the J end by 0 bases, with 19 bases between. Germline lookup yields CDR1 SGHAT and CDR2 FQNNGV. For the CDR3, the DNA is TGTGCCAGCAGCGTCTACCCACCGGGGGGCATGAACACTGAAGCTTTCTTT. Translated: CASSVYPPGGMNTEAFF.

The chain couples TRBV7-3 to TRBJ2-5; 10 bases map to TRBD2. Germline V gene lookup returns CDR1 SGHTA and CDR2 FQGTGA. J was trimmed by 5 bases and V by 5 bases; bases with no gene match: 5. This CDR3 has 14 residues. CDR3 in amino acids: CASSRAGGPETQYF. The CDR3 bases are TGTGCCAGCAGCAGAGCGGGGGGGCCGGAGACCCAGTACTTC.

J is TRBJ2-2 and V is TRBV25-1; tentative D call: TRBD1 (6 bases). Trimming cost V 3 bases and J 3 bases, with 11 bases left between them. CDR3 length equals 15 residues. Per germline, CDR1 MGHDK and CDR2 SYGVNS. CDR3 coding DNA: TGTGCCAGCAGTGACAGGGGCTGGGACACCGGGGAGCTGTTTTTT. It translates to CASSDRGWDTGELFF.

The V and J genes are TRBV7-9 and TRBJ2-5, with 7 bases lining up with TRBD1. The ends lost 1 base at V and 1 base at J; junction bases unmatched: 3. Looked up from germline, CDR1 is SEHNR and CDR2 is FQNEAQ (reference sequence). The CDR3 spans 15 residues. CDR3 in amino acids: CASSLGGQSQETQYF. The CDR3 DNA reads as TGTGCCAGCAGCTTAGGGGGACAGAGCCAAGAGACCCAGTACTTC.

The V gene is TRBV6-6, the J gene TRBJ2-5; D is undetermined. The CDR3 runs 14 residues. The V end lost 5 bases, the J end lost 7 bases, and 17 bases lay between the germline ends. CDR1 is MNHNY, CDR2 SVGAGI, per germline (reference sequence). Written as DNA, the CDR3 is TGTGCCAGCAGTGCCCCGGCCAAACCCGGGACCCAGTACTTC. Protein: CASSAPAKPGTQYF.

The chain uses TRBV27 and TRBJ2-7, with D perhaps matching TRBD1 (5 bases). In germline, CDR1 is MNHEY, CDR2 SMNVEV (reference sequence). V lost 0 bases and J 5 bases, leaving 5 bases between the germline ends. The length of the CDR3 is 12 residues. This chain's CDR3 is CASSLSGDEQYF. CDR3 nucleotides: TGTGCCAGCAGTTTATCAGGGGACGAGCAGTACTTC.

The genes are TRBV14 and TRBJ2-3; D is unclear. V gave up 2 bases and J gave up 4 bases, with 7 bases separating them. Germline loops: CDR1 SGHDN, CDR2 FVKESK. The CDR3 covers 13 residues. The CDR3 loop is CASSQYPPDTQYF. CDR3 in DNA: TGTGCCAGCAGCCAATATCCTCCAGATACGCAGTATTTT. Full variable domain (remainder filled in from reference TRBV14 and TRBJ2-3): EAGVTQFPSHSVIEKGQTVTLRCDPISGHDNLYWYRRVMGKEIKFLLHFVKESKQDESGMPNNRFLAERTGGTYSTLKVQPAELEDSGVYFCASSQYPPDTQYFGPGTRLTVL.

The gene calls are TRBV5-6 and TRBJ1-1, with a weak D call TRBD1 (6 bases). Germline V gives CDR1 SGHDT, CDR2 YYEEEE. The CDR3 runs to 13 residues. Trimming removed 5 bases from V and 3 bases from J, with 11 bases in between. This CDR3 reads CASRPGADTEAFF. CDR3 coding DNA: TGTGCCAGCAGGCCGGGGGCAGACACTGAAGCTTTCTTT.

The chain couples TRBV25-1 to TRBJ1-5; D ambiguous. The CDR3 has 14 residues. Per germline, CDR1 MGHDK and CDR2 SYGVNS. V shed 3 bases and J shed 0 bases, with 6 bases lying between them. The DNA for the CDR3 is TGTGCCAGCAGTGAGGACCTTAGCAATCAGCCCCAGCATTTT. It codes for CASSEDLSNQPQHF.